This T cell receptor beta chain was found in a study of T cells expressing NK-cell markers. Turning to the study itself: Among the eight sequenced donors, seven tested HCMV-seropositive and one tested seronegative.

Germline CDR1 is SGHRS and CDR2 is YFSETQ. The CDR3 is 13 residues long. With the 5' RACE reads reprocessed, TCRdb shows one record per CDR3 protein and no DNA. The clone table shows about 440,000 distinct CDR3 sequences, with the ten largest holding roughly 7.2%. The rearrangement uses TRBV5-1 and TRBJ1-1; the TCRdb D gene call, TRBD1, has no DNA to confirm it. The sequencing input was blood T cells: a sorted CD56 or NKG2C T cell subset, CD4+ or CD8+ T cells, or bulk PBMC T cells (not recorded which). This TCR came from a woman between 18 and 75 years old in good health. CDR3 loop: CASADRGGTEAFF.